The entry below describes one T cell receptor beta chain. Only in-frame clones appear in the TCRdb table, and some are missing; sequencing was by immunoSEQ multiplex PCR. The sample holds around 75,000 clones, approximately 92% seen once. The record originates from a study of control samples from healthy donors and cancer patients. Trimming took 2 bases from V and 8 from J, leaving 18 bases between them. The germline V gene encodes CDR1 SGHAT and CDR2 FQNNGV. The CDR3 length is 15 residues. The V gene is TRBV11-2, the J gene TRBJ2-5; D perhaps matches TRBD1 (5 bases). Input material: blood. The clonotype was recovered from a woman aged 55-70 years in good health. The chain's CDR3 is CASSLTTVGSGTQYF. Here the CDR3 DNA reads TGTGCCAGCAGCTTAACGACAGTTGGATCTGGAACCCAGTACTTC.